These 25 T cell receptor beta chains originate from one sample sequenced in a study of technical replicates of blood from four donors. Sequencing was performed with immunoSEQ multiplex PCR; in TCRdb, only in-frame clones are kept and a portion is missing. The sample holds approximately 51,000 clones; just under 95% are singletons and the top ten take about 3.9%. Sequenced sample: PBMCs. These receptors came from a human donor in good health. Some clones in this sample may be carry-over from other donors' samples.

This rearrangement joins TRBV9 to TRBJ2-1, with 10 bases lining up with TRBD2. CDR3 length: 16 amino acids. Germline V gives CDR1 SGDLS, CDR2 YYNGEE. V lost 1 base and J lost 7; bases outside the gene matches: 8. Here the CDR3 reads CASSVLAGEVWNEQFF. Here the CDR3 DNA reads TGTGCCAGCAGCGTACTAGCGGGAGAAGTGTGGAATGAGCAGTTCTTC.

By frequency in the sample, this clone is large. V usage is TRBV19 and J usage is TRBJ2-5, with D tentatively TRBD2 (7 bases). V lost 3 bases and J lost 3, with 11 bases in between. The germline V gene encodes CDR1 LNHDA and CDR2 SQIVND (reference sequence). The CDR3 contains 14 residues. CDR3 in amino acids: CASSMGAGEETQYF. The CDR3 DNA sequence: TGTGCCAGTAGTATGGGGGCGGGGGAAGAGACCCAGTACTTC.

The gene calls are TRBV9 and TRBJ2-7, with 7 bases that match TRBD2. In germline, CDR1 is SGDLS, CDR2 YYNGEE. The CDR3 has 15 residues. The trim removed 2 bases at V and 2 bases at J, leaving 7 bases unmatched. The CDR3 here is CASSVSTGGTYEQYF. The CDR3 DNA reads TGTGCCAGCAGCGTCTCGACGGGGGGTACCTACGAGCAGTACTTC.

The chain carries TRBV11-2 and TRBJ2-7; TRBD2 is a possible D gene (6 bases). The germline gives CDR1 SGHAT, CDR2 FQNNGV. V lost 1 base and J lost 3, with 16 bases in between. The CDR3 spans 16 residues. Here the CDR3 DNA reads TGTGCCAGCAGCTTAGTTTGTTGCCGGGAGAGCTACGAGCAGTACTTC. Its protein is CASSLVCCRESYEQYF.

The chain joins TRBV5-1 to TRBJ2-7; the D gene is possibly TRBD2 (6 bases). The length of the CDR3 is 15 residues. Germline CDR1 reads SGHRS; CDR2 reads YFSETQ. V lost 6 bases to trimming and J lost 2 bases, with 18 bases between them. CDR3 coding DNA: TGCGCCAGCAACGTCGGAGCGGGTCTGGCCTACGAGCAGTACTTC. Translation: CASNVGAGLAYEQYF.

This clone has a single count. The J gene is TRBJ1-5, the V gene TRBV19, with no clear D. V gave up 1 base and J gave up 4 bases, with 5 bases separating them. This CDR3 region has 13 residues. The germline gives CDR1 LNHDA, CDR2 SQIVND (reference sequence). The CDR3 coding sequence is TGTGCCAGTAGTATAGGGGCAAATCAGCCCCAGCATTTT. Translated, it gives CASSIGANQPQHF.

This chain connects TRBV29-1 to TRBJ1-1; TRBD1 is a possible D gene (6 bases). Trimming took off 7 bases at V and 5 bases at J, with 14 bases between the two ends. The CDR3 loop spans 12 amino acids. CDR1 and CDR2 from the germline V gene are SQVTM and ANQGSEA. The CDR3 spells CSAQGLRTEAFF. The CDR3 nucleotides read TGCAGCGCACAGGGTTTGAGGACTGAAGCTTTCTTT.

The rearrangement uses TRBV29-1 and TRBJ1-5; D ambiguous. Germline V lookup: CDR1 SQVTM, CDR2 ANQGSEA. Trimming left V 7 bases short and J 1 base short, with 8 bases between. This CDR3 has 12 amino acids. The CDR3 sequence: CSAAGSNQPQHF. DNA for the CDR3: TGCAGCGCCGCGGGGAGCAATCAGCCCCAGCATTTT.

This chain uses TRBV11-3 with TRBJ2-1, with 10 positions matching TRBD1. The CDR3 runs to 17 residues. Germline trimming cut 4 bases from V and 5 bases from J; bases unmatched to any gene: 11. Per germline, CDR1 SGHNT and CDR2 YENEEA. The CDR3 protein is CASSYGQGGGRNNEQFF. The CDR3 DNA is TGTGCCAGCAGCTACGGACAGGGGGGTGGTAGAAACAATGAGCAGTTCTTC. Full variable domain (outside the CDR3, taken from reference TRBV11-3 and TRBJ2-1): EAGVVQSPRYKIIEKKQPVAFWCNPISGHNTLYWYLQNLGQGPELLIRYENEEAVDDSQLPKDRFSAERLKGVDSTLKIQPAELGDSAVYLCASSYGQGGGRNNEQFFGPGTRLTVL.

V is TRBV7-2 and J is TRBJ2-7, with no clear D. The CDR3 has 12 residues. Germline V lookup: CDR1 SGHTA, CDR2 FQGNSA. Trimming took off 6 bases at V and 0 bases at J, with 6 bases between the two ends. The CDR3 DNA reads as TGTGCCAGCAGTCACGGCTCCTACGAGCAGTACTTC. Residues: CASSHGSYEQYF.

There are many counts of this clone. The V call is TRBV11-2, the J call TRBJ2-5; 8 bases are a match to TRBD2. The germline CDR1 and CDR2 sequences are SGHAT and FQNNGV. V gave up 7 bases and J gave up 5 bases; unmatched junction bases: 12. This CDR3 comprises 15 residues. In DNA form, the CDR3 reads TGTGCCAGCACTGCTTGGCCAGCGGGGGAGGAGACCCAGTACTTC. Its translation is CASTAWPAGEETQYF.

This clone came up once. The chain employs TRBV5-1 and TRBJ2-6; possibly TRBD2 for D (5 bases). This CDR3 contains 18 residues. Germline-derived CDR1 and CDR2 are SGHRS and YFSETQ. The germline V and J ends were trimmed by 2 bases and 0 bases, with 15 bases remaining between them. CDR3 nucleotides: TGCGCCAGCAGCTTCCCCCGAGGGTCTCCCTCTGGGGCCAACGTCCTGACTTTC. It specifies CASSFPRGSPSGANVLTF.

The chain couples TRBV7-2 to TRBJ2-7, with D maybe TRBD2 (5 bases). CDR1 and CDR2 from the germline V gene are SGHTA and FQGNSA. Trimming removed 5 bases at V and 3 bases at J, with 17 bases between. This CDR3 comprises 15 residues. The CDR3 is CASSQQSGLGYEQYF. CDR3 nucleotide sequence: TGTGCCAGCAGCCAGCAATCGGGATTAGGCTACGAGCAGTACTTC. Looking up the rest from reference TRBV7-2 and TRBJ2-7 gives the full variable domain: GAGVSQSPSNKVTEKGKDVELRCDPISGHTALYWYRQSLGQGLEFLIYFQGNSAPDKSGLPSDRFSAERTGGSVSTLTIQRTQQEDSAVYLCASSQQSGLGYEQYFGPGTRLTVT.

The chain employs TRBV30 and TRBJ2-7; 7 nucleotides line up with TRBD2. V lost 8 bases to trimming and J lost 5 bases; unmatched junction nucleotides: 12. The CDR3 totals 13 residues. The germline CDR1 and CDR2 sequences are GTSNPN and SVGIG (reference sequence). The CDR3 here is CATSMTSWHEQYF. DNA for the CDR3: TGTGCCACCTCGATGACTAGCTGGCACGAGCAGTACTTC.

This chain connects TRBV5-1 to TRBJ1-2; D is possibly TRBD1 (6 bases). The germline gives CDR1 SGHRS, CDR2 YFSETQ. Trimming shortened V by 4 bases and J by 0 bases, and 10 bases separated the two germline ends. The CDR3 length is 14 residues. The chain's CDR3 is CASSHGTTNYGYTF. CDR3 coding DNA: TGCGCCAGCAGCCACGGGACAACTAACTATGGCTACACCTTC.

V usage is TRBV11-2 and J usage is TRBJ2-6, with 11 bases matching TRBD2. CDR1 is SGHAT, CDR2 FQNNGV, per germline. V trimming: 5 bases; J trimming: 0 bases; junction bases outside the gene matches: 9. The CDR3 has 19 residues. The CDR3 spells CASSPGLAGALSGANVLTF. The DNA of the CDR3 is TGTGCCAGCAGCCCTGGACTAGCGGGTGCCCTCTCTGGGGCCAACGTCCTGACTTTC.

The genes are TRBV19 and TRBJ1-6; D may be TRBD1 (5 bases). The CDR3 covers 16 residues. From germline, CDR1 is LNHDA and CDR2 SQIVND (reference sequence). V was trimmed by 1 base and J by 6 bases, leaving 13 bases between them. In DNA form, the CDR3 reads TGTGCCAGTAGTATAGGATGGCGGGGGGGTAATTCACCCCTCCACTTT. It is translated as CASSIGWRGGNSPLHF.

This chain uses TRBV7-9 with TRBJ2-1; the match to TRBD2 covers 7 bases. Trimming removed 2 bases from V and 7 bases from J; junction bases left unmatched: 2. Looked up from germline, CDR1 is SEHNR and CDR2 is FQNEAQ (reference sequence). The CDR3 contains 13 residues. The CDR3 sequence: CASSLWTSNEQFF. CDR3 DNA: TGTGCCAGCAGCTTATGGACTAGTAATGAGCAGTTCTTC. Full variable domain (rest looked up from reference TRBV7-9 and TRBJ2-1): DTGVSQNPRHKITKRGQNVTFRCDPISEHNRLYWYRQTLGQGPEFLTYFQNEAQLEKSRLLSDRFSAERPKGSFSTLEIQRTEQGDSAMYLCASSLWTSNEQFFGPGTRLTVL.

The table lists this clone with a count of one. This sequence joins TRBV5-6 and TRBJ1-2; TRBD1 agrees at 9 bases. V shed 2 bases, J shed 7 bases, and the junction held 6 bases outside the gene matches. The CDR3 runs to 14 residues. CDR1 is SGHDT and CDR2 is YYEEEE in the germline V gene. The CDR3 sequence: CASSFGTGSFGYTF. CDR3 DNA sequence: TGTGCCAGCAGCTTCGGGACAGGGTCGTTTGGCTACACCTTC.

This chain joins TRBV10-3 and TRBJ2-2; 7 bases map to TRBD2. Trimming at V came to 8 bases and at J to 4 bases, leaving 10 bases not matched to a gene. The CDR3 sequence is 15 residues long. In germline, CDR1 is ENHRY, CDR2 SYGVKD. CDR3 region: CAISFGASGTGELFF. Written as DNA, the CDR3 is TGTGCCATCTCCTTCGGGGCTAGCGGCACCGGGGAGCTGTTTTTT.

V gene TRBV4-1 combines with J gene TRBJ1-1; TRBD1 is a possible D gene (6 bases). This CDR3 has 15 residues. Germline CDR1 is MGHRA and CDR2 is YSYEKL. Trimming took off 6 bases at V and 3 bases at J, with 17 bases between the two ends. This chain's CDR3 is CASRYRTEPYTEAFF. The CDR3 DNA is TGCGCCAGCAGGTACAGGACAGAGCCCTACACTGAAGCTTTCTTT.

The rearrangement uses TRBV7-6 and TRBJ2-7; 11 bases agree with TRBD2. With V trimmed by 1 base and J by 5 bases, 4 bases remained unmatched. Germline-derived CDR1 and CDR2 are SGHVS and FNYEAQ. The CDR3 runs 15 residues. In DNA, the CDR3 is TGTGCCAGCAGCTTAGTACTAGCGGGAGAGGACGAGCAGTACTTC. Amino acids: CASSLVLAGEDEQYF.

The rearrangement links TRBV5-6 to TRBJ1-1; a weak D match, TRBD1 (6 bases). Germline V gene data show CDR1 as SGHDT and CDR2 as YYEEEE. The CDR3 has 13 amino acids. V was trimmed by 4 bases and J by 3 bases, leaving 10 bases between them. In DNA form, the CDR3 reads TGTGCCAGCAGCCGGGGACACTACACTGAAGCTTTCTTT. The encoded protein is CASSRGHYTEAFF.

This clone came up once. The chain links TRBV19 to TRBJ2-3; the match to TRBD2 covers 9 bases. The germline gives CDR1 LNHDA, CDR2 SQIVND (reference sequence). The CDR3 covers 15 residues. J lost 1 base, V lost 5 bases, and 4 bases had no gene match. This CDR3 is CASSSVAGGTDTQYF. Written as DNA, the CDR3 is TGTGCCAGTAGTTCAGTAGCGGGGGGCACAGATACGCAGTATTTT.

The sample holds one count of this clone. CDR3 nucleotides: TGTGCCAGCAGCTTACAGACCTCAAGAGGGGGCGAGCAGTACTTC. The encoded protein is CASSLQTSRGGEQYF. The chain combines TRBV7-2 with TRBJ2-7; weak D call: TRBD1 (6 bases). The ends were cut back, 2 bases at V and 6 bases at J, with 17 bases in the middle. Germline V gene sequence: CDR1 SGHTA, CDR2 FQGNSA. CDR3 length: 15 residues.